The 19 T cell receptor beta chains below come from one sample, sequenced in a study of monozygotic twins with inflammatory bowel disease. TCRdb re-called the 5' RACE reads; one entry per CDR3 protein, DNA not given. The sample table sets out approximately 400,000 distinct CDR3 sequences. Sequenced input: blood. All receptors derive from a human donor with ulcerative colitis or Crohn's disease, or a healthy co-twin of an affected twin (not recorded which).

The gene calls are TRBV14 and TRBJ2-7; TCRdb selects TRBD1, and the lack of DNA leaves this call unchecked. The CDR3 totals 13 residues. Looked up from germline, CDR1 is SGHDN and CDR2 is FVKESK. This CDR3 reads CASSQKTGNEQYF.

The chain carries TRBV19 and TRBJ2-7. The germline V gene encodes CDR1 LNHDA and CDR2 SQIVND (reference sequence). The CDR3 sequence is 13 residues long. This CDR3 reads CASSIGRNYEQYF. Using reference TRBV19 and TRBJ2-7 for the parts outside the CDR3, the full variable domain is DGGITQSPKYLFRKEGQNVTLSCEQNLNHDAMYWYRQDPGQGLRLIYYSQIVNDFQKGDIAEGYSVSREKKESFPLTVTSAQKNPTAFYLCASSIGRNYEQYFGPGTRLTVT.

The rearrangement uses TRBV10-3 and TRBJ2-1; TCRdb's assignment of TRBD1 cannot be checked, as there is no DNA. The CDR3 is 12 amino acids. Germline CDR1 is ENHRY and CDR2 is SYGVKD. CDR3 region: CAIGDRYNEQFF.

The chain recombines TRBV12-3 or TRBV12-4 with TRBJ2-1. The CDR3 runs 15 residues. The CDR3 sequence is CASSLKESSYNEQFF.

V gene TRBV27 combines with J gene TRBJ2-7; TCRdb lists TRBD2, though no DNA is available to test this call. Germline V lookup: CDR1 MNHEY, CDR2 SMNVEV (reference sequence). This CDR3 is built from 15 residues. This CDR3 is CASSGTSGGFYEQYF.

The chain uses TRBV19 and TRBJ1-1; TCRdb's D call, TRBD1, is unchecked because there is no DNA. Germline V gives CDR1 LNHDA, CDR2 SQIVND (reference sequence). There are 14 residues in the CDR3. The chain's CDR3 is CASKFQALNTEAFF.

This chain uses TRBV30 with TRBJ1-5; checking the TCRdb D call of TRBD1 is not possible without DNA. Germline-derived CDR1 and CDR2 are GTSNPN and SVGIG (reference sequence). The CDR3 spans 13 residues. The CDR3 region is CAWTNQGNQPQHF. The whole variable domain, filled in from reference TRBV30 and TRBJ1-5, reads SQTIHQWPATLVQPVGSPLSLECTVEGTSNPNLYWYRQAAGRGLQLLFYSVGIGQISSEVPQNLSASRPQDRQFILSSKKLLLSDSGFYLCAWTNQGNQPQHFGDGTRLSIL.

This chain connects TRBV5-6 to TRBJ2-7; TCRdb calls TRBD2, which cannot be checked without DNA. The germline CDR1 and CDR2 sequences are SGHDT and YYEEEE. The CDR3 totals 13 residues. CDR3 protein: CASSERASYEQYF.

J is TRBJ2-2 and V is TRBV6-1; TCRdb returns TRBD2, unconfirmable since there is no DNA. Germline values: CDR1 MNHNS, CDR2 SASEGT. CDR3 length equals 14 residues. CDR3 residues: CSSSRTYNTEELFF.

The V call is TRBV24-1, the J call TRBJ2-1. The germline gives CDR1 KGHDR, CDR2 SFDVKD. The length of the CDR3 is 14 residues. The CDR3 sequence: CATSDTGSYNEQFF.

V and J are TRBV6-2 or TRBV6-3 and TRBJ1-3; no DNA is available, so the TRBD1 call from TCRdb remains unchecked. Germline V gene data show CDR1 as MNHEY and CDR2 as SVGEGT. The CDR3 spans 15 residues. The CDR3 protein is CASSSRPPERNTIYF.

The chain carries TRBV7-2 and TRBJ1-1. There are 17 residues in the CDR3. Germline V lookup: CDR1 SGHTA, CDR2 FQGNSA. Here the CDR3 reads CASSLDRTSWGRPEAFF.

The CDR3: CASSDRGSDGYTF. This chain connects TRBV2 to TRBJ1-2; absent DNA, TCRdb's TRBD1 call cannot be checked. CDR3 size: 13 residues. Germline-derived CDR1 and CDR2 are SNHLY and FYNNEI.

CDR3 loop: CSVWSGEQETQYF. The chain uses TRBV20-1 and TRBJ2-5; there is no DNA to check the TCRdb D call of TRBD2. The CDR3 covers 13 residues. Germline-derived CDR1 and CDR2 are DFQATT and SNEGSKA (reference sequence).

V gene TRBV20-1 combines with J gene TRBJ2-1; the D call from TCRdb, TRBD2, cannot be confirmed without DNA. The CDR3 extends over 13 amino acids. Per the germline V gene, CDR1 is DFQATT and CDR2 is SNEGSKA (reference sequence). CDR3 residues: CSAPPGLADEQFF.

The V gene is TRBV2, the J gene TRBJ2-1; TCRdb names TRBD1, which stays unverified in the absence of DNA. CDR1 is SNHLY, CDR2 FYNNEI, per germline. This CDR3 contains 14 residues. The CDR3 reads CATQGQGGYNEQFF.

The CDR3 protein is CATAGGHRDTQYF. This chain joins TRBV24-1 and TRBJ2-3; the D call from TCRdb, TRBD1, cannot be confirmed without DNA. The germline V gene encodes CDR1 KGHDR and CDR2 SFDVKD. This CDR3 is built from 13 residues.

The chain has TRBV7-9 and TRBJ2-7. The CDR3 spans 13 residues. Germline V gene lookup returns CDR1 SEHNR and CDR2 FQNEAQ (reference sequence). CDR3 region: CASSLTPAYEQYF.

The chain has TRBV28 and TRBJ1-2; the TRBD1 assignment by TCRdb is unverifiable without DNA. The CDR3 is made up of 15 amino acids. Per the germline V gene, CDR1 is MDHEN and CDR2 is SYDVKM. This CDR3 is CASNPQGYGVYGYTF.